This TCR beta chain was sequenced during a study of cytomegalovirus exposure and HLA in healthy donors. Trimming stripped 5 bases from V and 10 bases from J, with 14 bases between. CDR3 length: 12 residues. Per germline, CDR1 MNHEY and CDR2 SVGAGI. PCR involved 60 Vbeta and 13 Jbeta primers. This table comes from immunoSEQ multiplex PCR, and its TCRdb copy is limited to in-frame clones, with some not included. The table shows roughly 130,000 clones, with around 80% occurring only once. Comments on this clone: Its antigen is not known.

General study findings and limits: Later work showed greater clonal expansion in HLA-associated TCR beta chains than in equally common others. TCR association rates varied by HLA locus in a later analysis, with DRB1 highest and HLA-C lowest.

This chain uses TRBV6-5 with TRBJ1-1, with D maybe TRBD1 (6 bases). The sequence came from a man in his fifties or sixties in good health and CMV-seronegative. The source material was PBMCs. The CDR3 region is CASSENRVGAFF. The CDR3 DNA reads TGTGCCAGCAGTGAAAACAGGGTGGGAGCTTTCTTT.